Only a few counts were recorded for the clone carrying this T cell receptor beta chain. Its antigen is not identified. This CDR3 region has 18 residues. The germline V gene encodes CDR1 MDHEN and CDR2 SYDVKM. With 1 base clipped from V and 3 bases from J, the junction kept 10 bases outside the gene matches. These data belong to a study of T-cell reconstitution after alpha-beta-depleted transplantation in children. General study findings and limits: When one year had passed after transplant, most T-cell counts and diversity came from newly produced T cells.

The authors prepared the TCRbeta library with unique molecular identifiers. One entry per CDR3 protein, called by TCRdb with MiXCR from the PCR reads. The data show roughly 500,000 distinct CDR3 sequences, about 10% seen once. This TCR was recovered from a child aged 2-9 years with inherited bone marrow failure, due to receive a stem cell transplant. The rearrangement joins TRBV28 to TRBJ2-7; 12 bases line up with TRBD1. The specimen was PBMCs, collected before TCRalphabeta/CD19-depleted stem cell transplant. The CDR3: CASSLFRGQGALFYEQYF. The CDR3 coding sequence is TGTGCCAGCAGTTTATTTAGGGGACAGGGGGCTCTATTCTACGAGCAGTACTTC.